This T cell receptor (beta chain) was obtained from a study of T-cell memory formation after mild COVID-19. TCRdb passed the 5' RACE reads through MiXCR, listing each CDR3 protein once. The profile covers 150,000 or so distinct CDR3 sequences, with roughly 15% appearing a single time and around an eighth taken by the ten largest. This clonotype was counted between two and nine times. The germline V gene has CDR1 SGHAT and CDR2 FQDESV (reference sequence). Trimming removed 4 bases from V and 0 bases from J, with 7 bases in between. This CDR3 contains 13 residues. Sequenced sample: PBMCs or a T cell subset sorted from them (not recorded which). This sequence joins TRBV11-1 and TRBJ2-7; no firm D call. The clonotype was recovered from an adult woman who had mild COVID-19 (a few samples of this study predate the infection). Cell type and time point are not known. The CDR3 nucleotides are TGTGCCAGCAGCTCCGGGTTCTCCTACGAGCAGTACTTC. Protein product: CASSSGFSYEQYF.